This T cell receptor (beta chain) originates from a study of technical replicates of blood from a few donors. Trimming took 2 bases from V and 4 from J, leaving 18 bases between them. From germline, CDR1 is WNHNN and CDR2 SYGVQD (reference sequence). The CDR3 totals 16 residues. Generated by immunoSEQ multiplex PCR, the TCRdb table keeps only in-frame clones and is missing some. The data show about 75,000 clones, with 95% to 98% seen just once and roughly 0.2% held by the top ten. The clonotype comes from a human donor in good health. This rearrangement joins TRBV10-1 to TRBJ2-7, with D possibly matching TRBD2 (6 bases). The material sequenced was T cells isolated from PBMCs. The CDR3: CASSEDPLGRTYEQYF. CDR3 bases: TGCGCCAGCAGTGAGGACCCCCTCGGGAGAACTTACGAGCAGTACTTC.